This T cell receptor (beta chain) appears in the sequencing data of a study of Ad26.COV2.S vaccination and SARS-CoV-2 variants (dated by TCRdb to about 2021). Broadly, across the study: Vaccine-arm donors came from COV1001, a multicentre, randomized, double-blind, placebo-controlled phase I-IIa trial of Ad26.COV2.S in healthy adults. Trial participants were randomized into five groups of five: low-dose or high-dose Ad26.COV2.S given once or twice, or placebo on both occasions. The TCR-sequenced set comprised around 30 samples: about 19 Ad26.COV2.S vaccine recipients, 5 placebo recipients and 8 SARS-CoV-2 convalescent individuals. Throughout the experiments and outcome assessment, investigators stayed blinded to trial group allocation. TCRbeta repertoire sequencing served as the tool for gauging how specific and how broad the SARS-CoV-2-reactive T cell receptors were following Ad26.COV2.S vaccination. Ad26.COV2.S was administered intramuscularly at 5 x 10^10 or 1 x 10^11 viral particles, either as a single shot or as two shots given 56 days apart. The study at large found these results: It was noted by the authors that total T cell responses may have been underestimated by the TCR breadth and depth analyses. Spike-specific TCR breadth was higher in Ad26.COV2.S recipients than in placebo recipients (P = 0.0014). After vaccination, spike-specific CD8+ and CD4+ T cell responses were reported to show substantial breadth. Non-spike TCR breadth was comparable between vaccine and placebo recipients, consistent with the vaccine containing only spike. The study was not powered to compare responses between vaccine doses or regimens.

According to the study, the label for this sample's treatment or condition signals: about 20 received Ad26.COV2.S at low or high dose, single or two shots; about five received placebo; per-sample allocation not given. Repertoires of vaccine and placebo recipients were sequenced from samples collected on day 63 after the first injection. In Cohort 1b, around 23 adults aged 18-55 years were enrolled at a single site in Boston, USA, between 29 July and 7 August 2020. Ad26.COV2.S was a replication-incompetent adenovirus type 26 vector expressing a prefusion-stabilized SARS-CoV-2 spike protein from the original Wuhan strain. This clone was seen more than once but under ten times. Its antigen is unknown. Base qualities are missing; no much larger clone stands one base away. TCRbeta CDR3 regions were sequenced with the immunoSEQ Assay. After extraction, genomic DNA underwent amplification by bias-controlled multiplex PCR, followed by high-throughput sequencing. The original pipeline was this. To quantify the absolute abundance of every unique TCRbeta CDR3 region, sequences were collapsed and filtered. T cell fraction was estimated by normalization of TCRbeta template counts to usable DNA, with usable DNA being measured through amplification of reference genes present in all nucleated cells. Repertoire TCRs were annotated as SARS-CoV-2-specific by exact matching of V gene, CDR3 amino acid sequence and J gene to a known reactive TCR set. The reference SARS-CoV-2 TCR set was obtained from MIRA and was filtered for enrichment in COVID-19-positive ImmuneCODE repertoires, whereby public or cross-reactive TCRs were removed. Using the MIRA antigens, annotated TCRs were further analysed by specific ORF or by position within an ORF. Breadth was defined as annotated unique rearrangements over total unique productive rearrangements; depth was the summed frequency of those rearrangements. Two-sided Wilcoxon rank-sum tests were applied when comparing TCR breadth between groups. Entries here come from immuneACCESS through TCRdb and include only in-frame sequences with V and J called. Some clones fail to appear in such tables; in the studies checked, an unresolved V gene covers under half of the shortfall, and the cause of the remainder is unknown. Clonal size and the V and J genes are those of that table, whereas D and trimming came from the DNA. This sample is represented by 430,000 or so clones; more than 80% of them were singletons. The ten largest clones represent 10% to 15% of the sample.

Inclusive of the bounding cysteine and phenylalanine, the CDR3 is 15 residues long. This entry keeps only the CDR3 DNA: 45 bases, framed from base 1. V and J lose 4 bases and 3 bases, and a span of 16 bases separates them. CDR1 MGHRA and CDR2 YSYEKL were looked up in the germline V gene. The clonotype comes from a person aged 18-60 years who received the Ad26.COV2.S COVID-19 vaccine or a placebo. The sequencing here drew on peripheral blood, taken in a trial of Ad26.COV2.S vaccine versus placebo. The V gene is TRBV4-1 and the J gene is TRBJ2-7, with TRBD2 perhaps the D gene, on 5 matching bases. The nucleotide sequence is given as TGCGCCAGCAGCCCAGAGGACTCGTCCCTCTACGAGCAGTACTTC. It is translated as CASSPEDSSLYEQYF.